Listed here is a single TCR beta chain. Its antigen remains unidentified. No much larger clone exists at a distance of one base, and base qualities are not known. TCRbeta CDR3 regions were amplified from genomic DNA by means of the immunoSEQ Assay, a bias-controlled multiplex PCR. Processing in the source paper ran as follows. Within the assay, amplification of reference gene primers was used to estimate how many nucleated cells each sample contained. To quantify the absolute abundance of each unique TCRbeta CDR3 rearrangement, sequence reads were collapsed and filtered. For each sample, productive Simpson clonality was calculated by taking the square root of Simpson's diversity index across productive rearrangements. As stored in TCRdb, this immuneACCESS dataset retains in-frame rearrangements with V and J assigned. A fraction of the clones does not appear; measured against another copy, unresolved V genes explain less than half of the discrepancy, and the remainder lacks a known reason. The DNA gave D and trimming, while V, J and clone size come from that table. Across this sample there are over 200,000 clones, with about 89% seen only once. Jointly, the top ten make up 5.5% to 8% of the sample.

The trim is 3 bases for V and 2 bases for J, with a gap of 11 bases between the germline ends. From cysteine to phenylalanine, the CDR3 is 14 amino acids long. Only the CDR3 portion is preserved as DNA: 42 bases, with reading frame beginning at the first base. The germline V gene yields MNHNS for CDR1 and SASEGT for CDR2. Samples from volunteer blood donors who had recovered from COVID-19 were contributed by a second Seattle source. Collaborating institutions collected whole blood in K2EDTA tubes following their own protocols. For TCRbeta analysis, collaborator samples were shipped as frozen whole blood, as isolated PBMCs, or as DNA extracted from either sample type. This record comes from a study of blood T cell repertoires in COVID-19 (dated by TCRdb to the early 2020s). For the study in its entirety: The collaborator samples originated in the United States, Italy and Spain and spanned the acute and convalescent phases of COVID-19. The prospective study material was composed of cDNA or gDNA derived from T cells, B-cell-depleted T cells, or PBMCs. Subjects who had been exposed to COVID-19, were actively infected with it, or had recovered from it provided the deeply sampled blood TCRbeta repertoires that made up the dataset. The repertoires were released in a freely available public database intended as a resource for research on the immune response to SARS-CoV-2. Samples were obtained from the ongoing ImmuneRACE study (first 160 participants) and from 1,000 to 1,500 subjects provided by 6 global collaborators. The sample metadata nearly always contained a de-identified subject ID, COVID-19 status, age in years and sex. HLA class I and class II types, where available, came from metadata supplied by the sample provider rather than from assay-based typing.

Overall study results and their limits: The quantity of clinical and demographic metadata differed by source and by participant and was supplied without curation.

This receptor was obtained from a man aged 55 to 70 who had recovered from COVID-19. This chain is built from TRBV6-1 and TRBJ2-7; no D gene call is confident. The material sequenced was peripheral blood. The bases read TGTGCCAGCAGTGACCCAGGTACCGCCTACGAGCAGTACTTC. This is translated as CASSDPGTAYEQYF.